The T cell receptor beta chain under discussion was sequenced for a study of blood T cell repertoires in COVID-19. Some clones are missing from TCRdb's copy, which holds only in-frame ones; the method was immunoSEQ multiplex PCR. This sample carries 150,000 to 200,000 clones, 80% to 85% of them seen once, and the ten largest clones take more than 5%. Per the germline V gene, CDR1 is MNHEY and CDR2 is SVGEGT. V lost 0 bases and J 6 bases, leaving 12 bases between the germline ends. The CDR3 is 14 amino acids. The sample comprised peripheral blood. This chain connects TRBV6-2 or TRBV6-3 to TRBJ2-7; D gene ambiguous. The sequence derives from a woman aged 25 to 39 with acute or convalescent COVID-19. CDR3 DNA sequence: TGTGCCAGCAGTTACTCAACCGGGTCCGGCGAGCAGTACTTC. This codes for CASSYSTGSGEQYF.